This T cell receptor beta chain appears in the sequencing data of a study of shared clonotypes between healthy human individuals. Overall study context: Per donor, three plates held CD4 naive cells, three held CD4 memory, two held CD8 naive and one held CD8 memory. Study findings and constraints: The study drew on few donors, limiting represented genetic and exposure-history diversity.

This CDR3 region has 16 residues. Germline V gene data show CDR1 as MGHRA and CDR2 as YSYEKL. V was clipped by 4 bases and J by 0 bases; unmatched bases: 7. As to this clone: What it recognizes is unknown.

Here immunoSEQ multiplex PCR was the method, and the copy in TCRdb shows in-frame clones only, minus some. The data contain about a million clones, about 80% of them singletons. Donors were healthy HIV-negative adults without recent acute infections or vaccinations. Donors comprised only Caucasian adults living in Nashville, Tennessee. The specimen sequenced was memory CD4+ T cells from PBMCs. Documented subset: CD45RA-negative fraction. The rearrangement uses TRBV4-1 and TRBJ2-7; TRBD2 agrees at 9 bases. The clonotype comes from a man between 18 and 29 years old in good health. Some clones in this sample may be carry-over from other donors' samples. The DNA for the CDR3 is TGCGCCAGCAGCCCGCTAGCGGGACTGAACTCCTACGAGCAGTACTTC. It translates to CASSPLAGLNSYEQYF.